One sample yielded the 5 T cell receptor beta chains listed below, sequenced in a study of blood T cell repertoires in COVID-19 (dated by TCRdb to the early 2020s). Library method: the immunoSEQ multiplex PCR assay. In TCRdb, the immuneACCESS table is reduced to in-frame sequences with V and J assigned. These tables do not hold every clone; where another copy was compared, an unresolved V gene accounts for under half, and the others remain unexplained. The sample table records some 290,000 clones; 85% to 90% of these occur just once. The ten largest clones represent less than 3% of the sample. Sequencing was done on a sample of peripheral blood. These receptors all stem from a woman aged 25 to 39 with COVID-19, enrolled during active disease.

The rearrangement joins TRBV15 to TRBJ2-7; 10 bases agree with TRBD1. From germline, CDR1 is LNHNV and CDR2 YYDKDF (reference sequence). J lost 0 bases, V lost 8 bases, and 1 base had no gene match. The CDR3 totals 13 residues. This CDR3 is CATRTGGSYEQYF. CDR3 nucleotide sequence: TGTGCCACCCGGACAGGGGGCTCCTACGAGCAGTACTTC.

This clone was seen more than once but under ten times. The rearrangement links TRBV19 to TRBJ1-5; D might be TRBD1 (5 bases). This CDR3 is built from 16 residues. Germline CDR1 and CDR2: LNHDA and SQIVND (reference sequence). V was clipped by 0 bases and J by 2 bases, with 11 bases between them. The CDR3, as DNA: TGTGCCAGTAGTATAGACAGGGAAAGGGGCAATCAGCCCCAGCATTTT. This codes for CASSIDRERGNQPQHF.

The chain combines TRBV5-1 with TRBJ2-7; TRBD2 agrees at 9 bases. Germline-derived CDR1 and CDR2 are SGHRS and YFSETQ. The length of the CDR3 is 15 residues. V lost 1 base, J lost 1 base, and 3 bases stayed unmatched. The CDR3 is CASSLLREGSYEQYF. In DNA form, the CDR3 reads TGCGCCAGCAGCTTGTTGCGGGAGGGATCCTACGAGCAGTACTTC.

The chain is built from TRBV11-2 and TRBJ2-2; D is perhaps TRBD2 (5 bases). V was clipped by 0 bases and J by 3 bases, with 11 bases between them. The germline gives CDR1 SGHAT, CDR2 FQNNGV. The CDR3 has 16 amino acids. The CDR3 here is CASSLDHAGYTGELFF. CDR3 coding DNA: TGTGCCAGCAGCTTAGACCATGCGGGTTACACCGGGGAGCTGTTTTTT. Full variable domain (missing parts from reference TRBV11-2 and TRBJ2-2): EAGVAQSPRYKIIEKRQSVAFWCNPISGHATLYWYQQILGQGPKLLIQFQNNGVVDDSQLPKDRFSAERLKGVDSTLKIQPAKLEDSAVYLCASSLDHAGYTGELFFGEGSRLTVL.

The J gene is TRBJ1-1, the V gene TRBV9; D possibly corresponds to TRBD1 (5 bases). The CDR3 is made up of 15 amino acids. CDR1 and CDR2 (germline): SGDLS, YYNGEE. V dropped 3 bases and J dropped 0 bases, with 12 bases sitting between them. CDR3 DNA: TGTGCCAGCAGCGCCGGAGGGGAGATGAACACTGAAGCTTTCTTT. Translating it yields CASSAGGEMNTEAFF.